The rows below give T cell receptor beta chains drawn from one sample of a study of beta chain features in type 1 diabetes. Sequencing used immunoSEQ multiplex PCR; TCRdb keeps in-frame clones, though not all of them. The sample has 300,000 or so clones, 14% seen once. Sequencing was performed on naive CD4+ T cells from blood. Receptors were obtained from a man under 40 with type 1 diabetes. Each CDR3 is given with its conserved first and last residue. Each record gives: D gene, V gene, J gene, clone size, CDR3 DNA, CDR3 protein. D genes are given only for firm matches. The listing skips clone size in some rows; elsewhere it reads once, few, many or a size class.

D: .; V: TRBV2; J: TRBJ2-7; size: few; DNA: TGTGCCAGCAGTGAAGCAAGGGGGCGCGGGACCGGTGACTACGAGCAGTACTTC; CDR3: CASSEARGRGTGDYEQYF
D: .; V: TRBV5-1; J: TRBJ2-3; size: few; DNA: TGCGCCAGCAGCCCCACTAGCCATGGCACAGATACGCAGTATTTT; CDR3: CASSPTSHGTDTQYF
D: TRBD2; V: TRBV19; J: TRBJ2-7; size: .; DNA: TGTGCCACACGGACTAGCGGGGGGACCTCCTACGAGCAGTACTTC; CDR3: CATRTSGGTSYEQYF
D: TRBD2; V: TRBV7-9; J: TRBJ2-7; size: .; DNA: TGTGCCAGCAGCTTGCGGGAGATTTCCTACGAGCAGTACTTC; CDR3: CASSLREISYEQYF
D: .; V: TRBV11-3; J: TRBJ2-1; size: .; DNA: TGTGCCAGCAGCTTAGCCCTCAGCGCTGAGCAGTTCTTC; CDR3: CASSLALSAEQFF
D: TRBD2; V: TRBV6-4; J: TRBJ2-1; size: .; DNA: TGTGCCAGCAGTAGGACTAGCGGGGTAAACAATGAGCAGTTCTTC; CDR3: CASSRTSGVNNEQFF
D: .; V: TRBV4-2; J: TRBJ1-4; size: .; DNA: TGTGCCAGCAGCCAATCCAGCGGGGAAAAACTGTTTTTT; CDR3: CASSQSSGEKLFF
D: .; V: TRBV9; J: TRBJ2-6; size: .; DNA: TGTGCCAGCAGCGTTAATCCCTCTGGGGCCAACGTCCTGACTTTC; CDR3: CASSVNPSGANVLTF
D: TRBD1; V: TRBV2; J: TRBJ2-7; size: .; DNA: TGTGCCAGCAGTGACCAGGGGGCGAGGGAGCAGTACTTC; CDR3: CASSDQGAREQYF
D: .; V: TRBV18; J: TRBJ2-5; size: .; DNA: TGTGCCAGCTCACCACCCCGAGAGACCCAGTACTTC; CDR3: CASSPPRETQYF
D: TRBD2; V: TRBV7-2; J: TRBJ2-7; size: once; DNA: TGTGCCAGCAGCTTACTGACTAGCGGGACGTACGAGCAGTACTTC; CDR3: CASSLLTSGTYEQYF
D: .; V: TRBV14; J: TRBJ2-1; size: .; DNA: TGTGCCAGCAGCCAAGTTCAGGGTAGCAACAATGAGCAGTTCTTC; CDR3: CASSQVQGSNNEQFF
D: TRBD1; V: TRBV28; J: TRBJ1-2; size: .; DNA: TGTGCCAGCAGCTATGGACAGGGTCGCTATGGCTACACCTTC; CDR3: CASSYGQGRYGYTF
D: TRBD1; V: TRBV11-2; J: TRBJ2-1; size: few; DNA: TGTGCCAGCAGCCAGGGACAGGACAATGAGCAGTTCTTC; CDR3: CASSQGQDNEQFF
D: TRBD1; V: TRBV4-1; J: TRBJ2-6; size: .; DNA: TGCGCCAGCAGCCGGACAGGGGCCTCTGGGGCCAACGTCCTGACTTTC; CDR3: CASSRTGASGANVLTF
D: TRBD1; V: TRBV2; J: TRBJ2-3; size: few; DNA: TGTGCCAGCCTGGACAGGGGGCCCTGCTATTTT; CDR3: CASLDRGPCYF
D: TRBD1; V: TRBV5-1; J: TRBJ2-1; size: .; DNA: TGCGCCAGCAGCCGCGGGACAGGGGGTGCGAATGAGCAGTTCTTC; CDR3: CASSRGTGGANEQFF
D: TRBD2; V: TRBV15; J: TRBJ2-1; size: .; DNA: TGTGCCACCAGCAGAGATCGGACTAGCGGGCGGCGGGCCAATGAGCAGTTCTTC; CDR3: CATSRDRTSGRRANEQFF
D: .; V: TRBV6-1; J: TRBJ1-1; size: .; DNA: TGTGCCAGCAGTATCCCGGGACAGAACACTGAAGCTTTCTTT; CDR3: CASSIPGQNTEAFF
D: .; V: TRBV27; J: TRBJ1-1; size: .; DNA: TGTGCCAGCGGAGAGAACACTGAAGCTTTCTTT; CDR3: CASGENTEAFF
D: .; V: TRBV6-6; J: TRBJ2-7; size: few; DNA: TGTGCCAGCACTGGCAGGACCTACGAGCAGTACTTC; CDR3: CASTGRTYEQYF
D: .; V: TRBV29-1; J: TRBJ1-1; size: few; DNA: TGCAGCGCTCTTCCAGGGGACACTGAAGCTTTCTTT; CDR3: CSALPGDTEAFF
D: .; V: TRBV6-1; J: TRBJ2-7; size: .; DNA: TGTGCCAGCAGTGACAGTAACATCCACGAGCAGTACTTC; CDR3: CASSDSNIHEQYF
D: TRBD2; V: TRBV29-1; J: TRBJ2-1; size: few; DNA: TGCAGCGTTCAAAGTAGCGGGAGGGATGATGAGCAGTTCTTC; CDR3: CSVQSSGRDDEQFF
D: TRBD2; V: TRBV7-9; J: TRBJ2-7; size: .; DNA: TGTGCCAGCAGCCCCAGGACTAGCGGGTTTATCTACGAGCAGTACTTC; CDR3: CASSPRTSGFIYEQYF
D: TRBD2; V: TRBV14; J: TRBJ2-7; size: .; DNA: TGTGCCAGCAGCCAAGGAGCGGGAAGTGGATACGAGCAGTACTTC; CDR3: CASSQGAGSGYEQYF
D: .; V: TRBV27; J: TRBJ2-7; size: few; DNA: TGTGCCAGCAGTTTACAGGGGTTCGCCTACGAGCAGTACTTC; CDR3: CASSLQGFAYEQYF
D: .; V: TRBV18; J: TRBJ1-1; size: few; DNA: TGTGCCAGCTCACAACCAGTTGCAGGGGCGCTGACAGAAGCTTTCTTT; CDR3: CASSQPVAGALTEAFF
D: TRBD2; V: TRBV30; J: TRBJ2-1; size: .; DNA: TGTGCCTGGAACCAAGGCAGGGTTTTGTCTAGCGGGACTGACAATGAGCAGTTCTTC; CDR3: CAWNQGRVLSSGTDNEQFF
D: TRBD1; V: TRBV5-4; J: TRBJ1-2; size: few; DNA: TGTGCCAGCAGCTTCGGACAGGGACCACTGTATGGCTACACCTTC; CDR3: CASSFGQGPLYGYTF
D: TRBD2; V: TRBV27; J: TRBJ2-7; size: .; DNA: TGTGCCAGCACCCCCTCGGGACTAGCGGGACTCTACGAGCAGTACTTC; CDR3: CASTPSGLAGLYEQYF
D: .; V: TRBV5-1; J: TRBJ1-4; size: .; DNA: TGCGCCAGCAGCTTGGATTATTTGGGACACCCGTTTTTT; CDR3: CASSLDYLGHPFF
D: TRBD2; V: TRBV7-3; J: TRBJ2-1; size: .; DNA: TGTGCCAGCAGCAGCGGGGGGGCCTACAATGAGCAGTTCTTC; CDR3: CASSSGGAYNEQFF
D: .; V: TRBV30; J: TRBJ2-3; size: few; DNA: TGTGCCTGGAGTGTTGTTTTCGGAGATACGCAGTATTTT; CDR3: CAWSVVFGDTQYF
D: TRBD2; V: TRBV9; J: TRBJ2-7; size: few; DNA: TGTGCCAGCAGCGTAGGTGGTAGTAGCGGGACCTACGAGCAGTACTTC; CDR3: CASSVGGSSGTYEQYF
D: .; V: TRBV5-1; J: TRBJ1-1; size: few; DNA: TGCGCCAGCAGCTTGAGGGCAGGGGTAGGTATGAACACTGAAGCTTTCTTT; CDR3: CASSLRAGVGMNTEAFF
D: .; V: TRBV13; J: TRBJ2-7; size: few; DNA: TGTGCCAGCAGCCCCTCCGGGAATTCCTACGAGCAGTACTTC; CDR3: CASSPSGNSYEQYF
D: TRBD1; V: TRBV7-8; J: TRBJ1-4; size: few; DNA: TGTGCCAGCAGCTCGGGACAGGCAACTAATGAAAAACTGTTTTTT; CDR3: CASSSGQATNEKLFF
D: TRBD2; V: TRBV14; J: TRBJ2-1; size: few; DNA: TGTGCCAGCAGCCTTCTAGCGGGAGTACACAATGAGCAGTTCTTC; CDR3: CASSLLAGVHNEQFF
D: TRBD2; V: TRBV7-6; J: TRBJ2-3; size: .; DNA: TGTGCCAGCAGTCGTGATACCGGGACTAGCGGCACAGATACGCAGTATTTT; CDR3: CASSRDTGTSGTDTQYF
D: TRBD1; V: TRBV5-4; J: TRBJ2-5; size: .; DNA: TGTGCCAGCAGCAAGGGACAGGGGCTGGAGACCCAGTACTTC; CDR3: CASSKGQGLETQYF
D: .; V: TRBV6-1; J: TRBJ1-1; size: .; DNA: TGTGCCAGCAGTGAACTAGGAGACACTGAAGCTTTCTTT; CDR3: CASSELGDTEAFF
D: .; V: TRBV28; J: TRBJ1-5; size: few; DNA: TGTGCCAGCAGTTTACTCGGGCAGCCCCAGCATTTT; CDR3: CASSLLGQPQHF
D: .; V: TRBV7-2; J: TRBJ1-1; size: .; DNA: TGTGCCAGCAACTACCGGGAGAACACTGAAGCTTTCTTT; CDR3: CASNYRENTEAFF
D: .; V: TRBV28; J: TRBJ2-1; size: .; DNA: TGTGCCAGCAGGGTGGGGCCTTCGGGTGAGCAGTTCTTC; CDR3: CASRVGPSGEQFF